These 25 T cell receptor beta chains came from one sample sequenced in a study of T cell repertoires in cytomegalovirus infection. Using its own MiXCR run on the reads, TCRdb lists one record per CDR3 protein. The sample includes about 230,000 distinct CDR3 sequences, approximately 24% seen only once; the top ten take 18%. Sequenced: CD8+ T cells from PBMCs. The receptors derive from a human donor in good health (CMV status not recorded). Some clones in this sample may be carry-over from other donors' samples.

There are many counts of this clonotype. This CDR3 is CASRLEYSNQPQHF. The CDR3, as DNA: TGTGCCAGCAGGTTGGAATATAGCAATCAGCCCCAGCATTTT. The V gene is TRBV12-3 or TRBV12-4, the J gene TRBJ1-5; D gene unclear. V gave up 6 bases and J gave up 0 bases, with 9 bases separating them. The CDR3 loop spans 14 amino acids.

The sample holds a few counts of this clonotype. J is TRBJ2-7 and V is TRBV28, with 9 bases lining up with TRBD1. Trimming cost V 4 bases and J 3 bases; bases outside gene matches: 7. The CDR3 runs to 15 residues. Germline V gene sequence: CDR1 MDHEN, CDR2 SYDVKM. In nucleotides, the CDR3 is TGTGCCAGCAGTTCCACAGGGGGCGCTTACTACGAGCAGTACTTC. Encoded protein: CASSSTGGAYYEQYF.

This chain joins TRBV14 and TRBJ1-1, with TRBD1 matching over 7 bases. Germline assignment: CDR1 SGHDN and CDR2 FVKESK. There are 15 residues in the CDR3. V shed 1 base and J 5 bases; nucleotides not matched to a gene: 7. The CDR3 loop reads CASSQVAGGDTEAFF. Here the CDR3 DNA reads TGTGCCAGCAGCCAAGTCGCAGGGGGGGATACTGAAGCTTTCTTT.

The sample holds a few counts of this clonotype. This sequence joins TRBV5-6 and TRBJ2-3; 9 bases agree with TRBD2. CDR3 length: 17 residues. Trimming cost V 4 bases and J 2 bases; bases outside gene matches: 11. Germline-derived CDR1 and CDR2 are SGHDT and YYEEEE. CDR3 nucleotide sequence: TGTGCCAGCAGCGGGGAGGTAGCGGGGGTGTACACAGATACGCAGTATTTT. Encoded protein: CASSGEVAGVYTDTQYF.

This clonotype turned up a few times. The rearrangement uses TRBV28 and TRBJ1-1, with 9 bases fitting TRBD1. Trimming cost V 5 bases and J 5 bases; bases outside gene matches: 9. CDR1 and CDR2 (germline): MDHEN, SYDVKM. There are 15 residues in the CDR3. Here the CDR3 DNA reads TGTGCCAGCAGTCCGACTCTGACAGGGGGAACTGAAGCTTTCTTT. This translates into CASSPTLTGGTEAFF.

This clonotype has ten or more counts. CDR3 amino acids: CASSQDFGGGNEQFF. DNA for the CDR3: TGTGCCAGCAGCCAAGATTTTGGCGGGGGGAATGAGCAGTTCTTC. The chain has TRBV14 and TRBJ2-1; 8 nucleotides match TRBD2. The CDR3 loop spans 15 amino acids. CDR1 is SGHDN, CDR2 FVKESK, per germline. The V gene end was trimmed by 0 bases and the J gene end by 7 bases; junction bases not matched to a gene: 5. The variable domain in full, with the rest retrieved from reference TRBV14 and TRBJ2-1, is EAGVTQFPSHSVIEKGQTVTLRCDPISGHDNLYWYRRVMGKEIKFLLHFVKESKQDESGMPNNRFLAERTGGTYSTLKVQPAELEDSGVYFCASSQDFGGGNEQFFGPGTRLTVL.

This chain links TRBV18 with TRBJ1-1, with 7 bases aligning to TRBD1. The CDR3 contains 17 residues. Germline CDR1 is KGHSH and CDR2 is LQKENI. V lost 2 bases to trimming and J lost 7 bases; unmatched junction nucleotides: 16. CDR3 nucleotide sequence: TGTGCCAGCTCACCAGGGGCGACCGAGACAGGGCGTTATGAAGCTTTCTTT. As protein: CASSPGATETGRYEAFF.

This clonotype was seen only a few times. This chain uses TRBV7-9 with TRBJ2-5; TRBD1 matches 9 bases. V dropped 3 bases and J dropped 6; count of bases not matched to a gene: 14. This CDR3 has 17 residues. Germline-derived CDR1 and CDR2 are SEHNR and FQNEAQ (reference sequence). The CDR3 sequence is CASSLLSSGTGRQTQYF. CDR3 in DNA: TGTGCCAGCAGCTTGCTAAGCTCCGGGACAGGGAGACAGACCCAGTACTTC.

This chain joins TRBV5-6 and TRBJ1-1; D is undetermined. This CDR3 region has 14 residues. From germline, CDR1 is SGHDT and CDR2 YYEEEE. V dropped 4 bases and J dropped 2 bases, with 12 bases sitting between them. The CDR3 DNA follows: TGTGCCAGCAGCCCCGGACCCATTAACACTGAAGCTTTCTTT. Translating it yields CASSPGPINTEAFF.

This clonotype was observed a few times. The rearrangement uses TRBV7-9 and TRBJ2-1; TRBD2 matches 8 bases. Trimming took 3 bases from V and 6 from J; bases not matched to a gene: 4. CDR3 length equals 14 residues. Germline V gene lookup returns CDR1 SEHNR and CDR2 FQNEAQ (reference sequence). CDR3 sequence: CASSFTGTSNEQFF. CDR3 DNA: TGTGCCAGCAGCTTTACCGGGACTAGCAATGAGCAGTTCTTC.

This clonotype was recorded at least ten times. The chain is built from TRBV5-6 and TRBJ1-2; TRBD1 matches 7 bases. CDR1 is SGHDT, CDR2 YYEEEE, per germline. V shed 0 bases and J 7 bases; nucleotides not matched to a gene: 6. The CDR3 extends over 14 amino acids. CDR3 protein: CASSLGTGGIGYTF. DNA for the CDR3: TGTGCCAGCAGCTTGGGGACAGGAGGAATTGGCTACACCTTC.

This chain joins TRBV7-9 and TRBJ2-3; 9 nucleotides align to TRBD2. Germline trimming cut 5 bases from V and 0 bases from J; bases unmatched to any gene: 15. Germline CDR1 is SEHNR and CDR2 is FQNEAQ (reference sequence). This CDR3 comprises 19 residues. The CDR3 DNA follows: TGTGCCAGCAGCCTCCCGATTAGCGGGGGACGGACCAGCACAGATACGCAGTATTTT. Encoded protein: CASSLPISGGRTSTDTQYF.

V gene TRBV5-6 combines with J gene TRBJ1-1; weak D call: TRBD1 (5 bases). Trimming removed 3 bases from V and 5 bases from J, with 11 bases in between. Germline V gives CDR1 SGHDT, CDR2 YYEEEE. The CDR3 sequence is 13 residues long. The CDR3 DNA reads TGTGCCAGCAGCTCAGGGATGGAGACTGAAGCTTTCTTT. Its translation: CASSSGMETEAFF.

This clonotype was observed a few times. The chain combines TRBV6-5 with TRBJ1-1, with D perhaps matching TRBD1 (5 bases). The CDR3 runs 15 residues. The ends were cut back, 5 bases at V and 8 bases at J, with 21 bases in the middle. Germline V CDR1 and CDR2: MNHEY, SVGAGI. The CDR3 here is CASSPLGGGYQEAFF. CDR3 DNA: TGTGCCAGCAGTCCGCTCGGCGGGGGATATCAAGAAGCTTTCTTT.

The V and J genes are TRBV29-1 and TRBJ2-1; D possibly matches TRBD1 or TRBD2 (5 bases each). In germline, CDR1 is SQVTM, CDR2 ANQGSEA. With 4 bases removed from V and 0 bases from J, the gap between germline ends came to 10 bases. The CDR3 runs 14 residues. The CDR3 sequence is CSVGGYDSYNEQFF. The CDR3 bases are TGCAGCGTTGGGGGGTATGACTCCTACAATGAGCAGTTCTTC.

This clonotype came up many times. The V and J genes are TRBV4-1 and TRBJ1-1; D is ambiguous. The CDR3 length is 12 residues. Germline V gene lookup returns CDR1 MGHRA and CDR2 YSYEKL. V lost 4 bases and J lost 8, with 11 bases in between. DNA for the CDR3: TGCGCCAGCAGCCCATTCGAAGGGGAAGCTTTCTTT. Translating gives CASSPFEGEAFF.

This clonotype was seen more than once but under ten times. The genes are TRBV29-1 and TRBJ2-1; a weak D match, TRBD2 (5 bases). V gave up 7 bases and J gave up 8 bases, with 15 bases separating them. Germline CDR1 reads SQVTM; CDR2 reads ANQGSEA. The CDR3 is 12 amino acids. The CDR3 coding sequence is TGCAGCGATATGACTATTACTGATGAGCAGTTCTTC. This encodes CSDMTITDEQFF.

The chain is built from TRBV7-9 and TRBJ2-7; D uncertain. Trimming removed 6 bases from V and 3 bases from J, with 18 bases in between. CDR1 is SEHNR and CDR2 is FQNEAQ in the germline V gene (reference sequence). This CDR3 contains 15 residues. CDR3: CASRPALDPDYEQYF. In DNA, the CDR3 is TGTGCCAGCAGGCCTGCGCTGGACCCGGACTACGAGCAGTACTTC.

The rearrangement joins TRBV2 to TRBJ2-7, with 7 bases fitting TRBD1. The CDR3 runs to 12 residues. CDR1 is SNHLY and CDR2 is FYNNEI in the germline V gene. J was trimmed by 6 bases and V by 5 bases; bases with no gene match: 4. CDR3 sequence: CASSHTGAEQYF. The CDR3 DNA reads TGTGCCAGCAGTCACACAGGGGCCGAGCAGTACTTC.

This clonotype was counted a few times. DNA of the CDR3: TGTGCCAGCAGCCAGAGTAACGAGCAGTACTTC. This codes for CASSQSNEQYF. This chain uses TRBV5-6 with TRBJ2-7; D is unresolved. Germline CDR1 is SGHDT and CDR2 is YYEEEE. The CDR3 length is 11 residues. Trimming shortened V by 4 bases and J by 5 bases, and 7 bases separated the two germline ends. Full variable domain (remainder filled in from reference TRBV5-6 and TRBJ2-7): DAGVTQSPTHLIKTRGQQVTLRCSPKSGHDTVSWYQQALGQGPQFIFQYYEEEERQRGNFPDRFSGHQFPNYSSELNVNALLLGDSALYLCASSQSNEQYFGPGTRLTVT.

The chain uses TRBV20-1 and TRBJ2-7; TRBD2 is a possible D gene (5 bases). Germline assignment: CDR1 DFQATT and CDR2 SNEGSKA (reference sequence). The ends were cut back, 2 bases at V and 2 bases at J, with 13 bases in the middle. The CDR3 runs to 14 residues. The CDR3 loop reads CSARSPSGTYEQYF. In nucleotides, the CDR3 is TGCAGTGCTAGATCCCCAAGCGGAACCTACGAGCAGTACTTC.

This clonotype has ten or more counts. V usage is TRBV7-6 and J usage is TRBJ2-5, with 8 bases matching TRBD2. Per the germline V gene, CDR1 is SGHVS and CDR2 is FNYEAQ. The V and J ends lost 0 bases and 2 bases, in that order; junction bases with no gene match: 8. This CDR3 region has 17 residues. Here the CDR3 reads CASSLASSGGGQETQYF. The CDR3 nucleotides read TGTGCCAGCAGCTTAGCGTCGTCCGGCGGGGGGCAAGAGACCCAGTACTTC. Drawing the rest from reference TRBV7-6 and TRBJ2-5, the complete variable domain is GAGVSQSPRYKVTKRGQDVALRCDPISGHVSLYWYRQALGQGPEFLTYFNYEAQQDKSGLPNDRFSAERPEGSISTLTIQRTEQRDSAMYRCASSLASSGGGQETQYFGPGTRLLVL.

V and J are TRBV2 and TRBJ2-7; a possible D gene is TRBD1 (6 bases). V was pared by 5 bases and J by 4 bases, with 12 bases between. This CDR3 is 13 amino acids long. Germline lookup yields CDR1 SNHLY and CDR2 FYNNEI. In DNA form, the CDR3 reads TGTGCCAGCAGTAAAACAGGGAATTACGAGCAGTACTTC. Residues: CASSKTGNYEQYF.

This rearrangement joins TRBV27 to TRBJ1-1; TRBD1 agrees at 8 bases. Germline CDR1 MNHEY, CDR2 SMNVEV (reference sequence). The ends lost 6 bases at V and 4 bases at J; junction bases unmatched: 4. The CDR3 has 13 residues. The CDR3 sequence is CASSYDRGTEAFF. CDR3 in DNA: TGTGCCAGCAGCTATGACAGGGGCACTGAAGCTTTCTTT.

Only a few counts were recorded for this clonotype. The chain uses TRBV7-9 and TRBJ2-5; D unclear. V gave up 2 bases and J gave up 1 base, with 11 bases separating them. This CDR3 comprises 15 residues. Per the germline V gene, CDR1 is SEHNR and CDR2 is FQNEAQ (reference sequence). The CDR3 sequence: CASSLPRQFQETQYF. The CDR3 DNA reads as TGTGCCAGCAGCTTACCCCGCCAGTTCCAAGAGACCCAGTACTTC.